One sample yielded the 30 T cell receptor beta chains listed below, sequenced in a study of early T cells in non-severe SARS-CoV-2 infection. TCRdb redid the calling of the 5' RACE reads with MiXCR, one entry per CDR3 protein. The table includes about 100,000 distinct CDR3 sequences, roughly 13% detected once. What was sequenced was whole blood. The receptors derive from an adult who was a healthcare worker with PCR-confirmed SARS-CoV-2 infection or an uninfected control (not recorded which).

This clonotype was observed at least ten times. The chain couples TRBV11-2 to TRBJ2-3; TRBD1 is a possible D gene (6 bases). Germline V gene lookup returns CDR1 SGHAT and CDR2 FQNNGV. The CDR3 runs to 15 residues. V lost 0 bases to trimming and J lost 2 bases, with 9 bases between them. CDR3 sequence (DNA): TGTGCCAGCAGCTTAGACGGGACACACACAGATACGCAGTATTTT. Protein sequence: CASSLDGTHTDTQYF.

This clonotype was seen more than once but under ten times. CDR3 in amino acids: CASSPPGVPEQYF. The CDR3 DNA follows: TGTGCCAGCTCACCACCGGGGGTTCCCGAGCAGTACTTC. This chain links TRBV18 with TRBJ2-7, with D perhaps matching TRBD1 or TRBD2 (5 bases each). From germline, CDR1 is KGHSH and CDR2 LQKENI. The CDR3 is made up of 13 amino acids. V lost 0 bases to trimming and J lost 6 bases, with 9 bases between them.

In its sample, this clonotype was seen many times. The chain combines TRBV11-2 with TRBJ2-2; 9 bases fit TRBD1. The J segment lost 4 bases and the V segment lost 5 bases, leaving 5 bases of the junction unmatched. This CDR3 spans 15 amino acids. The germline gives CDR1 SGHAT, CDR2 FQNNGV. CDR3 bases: TGTGCCAGCAGCCACAGGGGGCGAGGCACCGGGGAGCTGTTTTTT. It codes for CASSHRGRGTGELFF.

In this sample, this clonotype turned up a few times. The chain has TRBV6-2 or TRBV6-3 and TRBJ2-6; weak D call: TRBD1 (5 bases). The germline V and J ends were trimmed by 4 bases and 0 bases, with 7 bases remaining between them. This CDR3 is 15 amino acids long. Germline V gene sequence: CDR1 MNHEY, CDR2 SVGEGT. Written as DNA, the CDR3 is TGTGCCAGCAGTTCGCAGGGCTCTGGGGCCAACGTCCTGACTTTC. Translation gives CASSSQGSGANVLTF.

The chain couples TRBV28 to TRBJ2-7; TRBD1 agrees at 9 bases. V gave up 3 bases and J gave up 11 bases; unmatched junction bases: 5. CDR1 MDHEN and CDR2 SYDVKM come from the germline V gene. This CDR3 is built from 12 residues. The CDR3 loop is CASSLGQGLKYF. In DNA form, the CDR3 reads TGTGCCAGCAGTTTGGGACAGGGCTTGAAGTACTTC.

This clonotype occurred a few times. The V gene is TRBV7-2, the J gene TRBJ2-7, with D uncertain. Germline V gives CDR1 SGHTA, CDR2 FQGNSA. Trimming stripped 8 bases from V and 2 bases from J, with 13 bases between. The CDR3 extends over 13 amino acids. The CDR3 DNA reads TGTGCCAGCGGGAAGGGCACCCCCTACGAGCAGTACTTC. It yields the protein CASGKGTPYEQYF.

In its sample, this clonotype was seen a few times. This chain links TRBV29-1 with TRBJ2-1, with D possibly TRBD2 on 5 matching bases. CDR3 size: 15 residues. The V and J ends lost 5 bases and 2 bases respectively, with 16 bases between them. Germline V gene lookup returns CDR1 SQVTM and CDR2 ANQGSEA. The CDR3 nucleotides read TGCAGCGTTCAAACGCCCGCCGGGACCTACAATGAGCAGTTCTTC. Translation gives CSVQTPAGTYNEQFF.

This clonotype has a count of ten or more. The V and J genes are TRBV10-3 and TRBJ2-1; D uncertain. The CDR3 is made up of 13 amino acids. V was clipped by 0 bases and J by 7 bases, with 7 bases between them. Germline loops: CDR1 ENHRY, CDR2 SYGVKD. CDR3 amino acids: CAISESNGNEQFF. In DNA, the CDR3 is TGTGCCATCAGTGAGTCGAACGGGAATGAGCAGTTCTTC.

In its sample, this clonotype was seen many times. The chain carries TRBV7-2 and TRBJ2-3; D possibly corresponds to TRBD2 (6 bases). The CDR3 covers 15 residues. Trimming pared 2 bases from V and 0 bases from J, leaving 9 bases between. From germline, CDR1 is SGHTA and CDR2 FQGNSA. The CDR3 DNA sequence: TGTGCCAGCAGCTTAAAGGGGACTAGCACAGATACGCAGTATTTT. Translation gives CASSLKGTSTDTQYF. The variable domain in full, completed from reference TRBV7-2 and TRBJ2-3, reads GAGVSQSPSNKVTEKGKDVELRCDPISGHTALYWYRQSLGQGLEFLIYFQGNSAPDKSGLPSDRFSAERTGGSVSTLTIQRTQQEDSAVYLCASSLKGTSTDTQYFGPGTRLTVL.

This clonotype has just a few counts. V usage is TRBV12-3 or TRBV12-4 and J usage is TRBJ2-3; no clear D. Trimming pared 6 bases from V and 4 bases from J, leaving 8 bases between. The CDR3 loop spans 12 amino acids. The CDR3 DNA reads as TGTGCCAGCAGCAACTATCCAGATACGCAGTATTTT. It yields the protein CASSNYPDTQYF.

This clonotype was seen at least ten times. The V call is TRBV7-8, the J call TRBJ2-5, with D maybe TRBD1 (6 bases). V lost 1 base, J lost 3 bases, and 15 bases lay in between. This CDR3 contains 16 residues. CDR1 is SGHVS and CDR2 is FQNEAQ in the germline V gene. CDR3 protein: CASSLVWLDSKETQYF. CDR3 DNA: TGTGCCAGCAGCTTAGTTTGGCTGGACAGCAAAGAGACCCAGTACTTC.

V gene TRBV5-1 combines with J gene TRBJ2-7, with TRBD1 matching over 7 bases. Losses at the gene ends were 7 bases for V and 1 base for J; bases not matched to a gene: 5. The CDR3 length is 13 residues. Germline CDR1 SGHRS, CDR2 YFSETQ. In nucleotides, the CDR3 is TGCGCCAGCCGACAGGGCCCGTCCTACGAGCAGTACTTC. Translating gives CASRQGPSYEQYF.

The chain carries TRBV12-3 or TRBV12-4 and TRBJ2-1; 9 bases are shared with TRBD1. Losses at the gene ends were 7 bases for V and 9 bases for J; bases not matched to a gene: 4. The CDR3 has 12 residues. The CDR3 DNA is TGTGCCAGCACCGGACAGGGGTCTGAGCAGTTCTTC. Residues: CASTGQGSEQFF.

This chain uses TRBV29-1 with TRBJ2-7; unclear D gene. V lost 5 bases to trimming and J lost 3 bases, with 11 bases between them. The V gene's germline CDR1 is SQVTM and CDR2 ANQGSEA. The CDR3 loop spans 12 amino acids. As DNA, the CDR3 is TGCAGCGTTAAATCGTCGGGCTACGAGCAGTACTTC. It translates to CSVKSSGYEQYF.

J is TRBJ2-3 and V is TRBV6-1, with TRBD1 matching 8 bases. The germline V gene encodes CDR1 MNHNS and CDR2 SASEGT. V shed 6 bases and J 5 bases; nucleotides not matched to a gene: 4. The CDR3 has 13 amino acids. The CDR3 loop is CASRMTGEDTQYF. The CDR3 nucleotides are TGTGCCAGCAGAATGACAGGGGAAGATACGCAGTATTTT.

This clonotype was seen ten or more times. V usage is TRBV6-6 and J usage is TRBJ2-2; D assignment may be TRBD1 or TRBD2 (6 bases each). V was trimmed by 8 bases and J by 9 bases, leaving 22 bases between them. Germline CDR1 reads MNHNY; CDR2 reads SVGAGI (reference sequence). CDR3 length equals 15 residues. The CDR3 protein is CASAYGGREHRELFF. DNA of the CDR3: TGTGCCAGCGCCTACGGGGGCAGAGAACACCGGGAGCTGTTTTTT.

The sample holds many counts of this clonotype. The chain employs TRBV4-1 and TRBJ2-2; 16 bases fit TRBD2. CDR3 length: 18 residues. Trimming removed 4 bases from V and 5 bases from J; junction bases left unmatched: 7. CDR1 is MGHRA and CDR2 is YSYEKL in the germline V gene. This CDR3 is CASSPGTSGGGRTGELFF. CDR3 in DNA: TGCGCCAGCAGCCCCGGGACTAGCGGGGGGGGAAGGACCGGGGAGCTGTTTTTT.

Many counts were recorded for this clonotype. CDR3 protein: CASSDDRGNTIYF. The CDR3 nucleotides read TGTGCCAGCAGCGATGACAGGGGAAACACCATATATTTT. The chain has TRBV9 and TRBJ1-3; D perhaps matches TRBD1 (6 bases). Germline assignment: CDR1 SGDLS and CDR2 YYNGEE. The CDR3 covers 13 residues. V was cut by 3 bases and J by 4 bases, with 8 bases left in between.

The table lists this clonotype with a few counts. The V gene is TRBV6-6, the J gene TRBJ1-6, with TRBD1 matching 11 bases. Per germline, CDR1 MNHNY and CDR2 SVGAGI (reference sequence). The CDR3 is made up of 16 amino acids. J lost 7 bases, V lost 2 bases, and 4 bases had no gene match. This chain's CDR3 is CASSYRGQGENSPLHF. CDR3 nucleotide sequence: TGTGCCAGCAGTTACCGGGGACAGGGGGAAAATTCACCCCTCCACTTT.

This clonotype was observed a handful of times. The CDR3 sequence is CASTKGRFMNEQFF. CDR3 in DNA: TGTGCCAGCACCAAGGGACGGTTTATGAATGAGCAGTTCTTC. The chain has TRBV11-2 and TRBJ2-1; D may correspond to TRBD1 or TRBD2 (5 bases each). The CDR3 covers 14 residues. V was cut by 7 bases and J by 7 bases, with 17 bases left in between. The V gene's germline CDR1 is SGHAT and CDR2 FQNNGV.

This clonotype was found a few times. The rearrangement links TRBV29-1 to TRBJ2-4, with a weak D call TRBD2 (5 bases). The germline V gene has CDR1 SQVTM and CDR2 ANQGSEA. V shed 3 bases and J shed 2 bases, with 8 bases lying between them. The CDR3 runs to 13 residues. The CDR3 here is CSVDGESKNIQYF. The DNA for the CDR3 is TGCAGCGTTGACGGGGAGTCCAAAAACATTCAGTACTTC. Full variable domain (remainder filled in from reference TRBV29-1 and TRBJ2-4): SAVISQKPSRDICQRGTSLTIQCQVDSQVTMMFWYRQQPGQSLTLIATANQGSEATYESGFVIDKFPISRPNLTFSTLTVSNMSPEDSSIYLCSVDGESKNIQYFGAGTRLSVL.

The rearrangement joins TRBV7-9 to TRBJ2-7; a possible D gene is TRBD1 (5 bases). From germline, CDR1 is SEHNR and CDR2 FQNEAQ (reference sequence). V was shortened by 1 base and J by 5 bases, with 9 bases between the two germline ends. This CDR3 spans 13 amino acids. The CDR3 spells CASSLGGRDEQYF. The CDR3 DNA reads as TGTGCCAGCAGCTTAGGGGGCCGGGACGAGCAGTACTTC.

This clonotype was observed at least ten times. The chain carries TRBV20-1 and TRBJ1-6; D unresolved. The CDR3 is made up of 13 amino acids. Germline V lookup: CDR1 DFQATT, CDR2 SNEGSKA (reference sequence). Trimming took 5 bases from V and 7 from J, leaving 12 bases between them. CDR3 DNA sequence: TGCAGTGCTCAAGAACCGGGCAATTCACCCCTCCACTTT. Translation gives CSAQEPGNSPLHF.

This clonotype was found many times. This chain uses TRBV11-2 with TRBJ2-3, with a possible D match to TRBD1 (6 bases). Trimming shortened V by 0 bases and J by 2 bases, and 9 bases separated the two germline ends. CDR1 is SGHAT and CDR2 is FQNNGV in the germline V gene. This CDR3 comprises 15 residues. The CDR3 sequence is CASSLERTATDTQYF. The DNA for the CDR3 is TGTGCCAGCAGCTTAGAGAGGACAGCCACAGATACGCAGTATTTT.

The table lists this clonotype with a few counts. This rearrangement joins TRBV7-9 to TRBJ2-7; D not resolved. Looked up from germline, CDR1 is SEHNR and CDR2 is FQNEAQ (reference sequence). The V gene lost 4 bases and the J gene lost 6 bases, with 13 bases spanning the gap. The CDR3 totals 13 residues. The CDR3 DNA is TGTGCCAGCAGCTCCCTCGCATGGAGCGAGCAGTACTTC. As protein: CASSSLAWSEQYF.

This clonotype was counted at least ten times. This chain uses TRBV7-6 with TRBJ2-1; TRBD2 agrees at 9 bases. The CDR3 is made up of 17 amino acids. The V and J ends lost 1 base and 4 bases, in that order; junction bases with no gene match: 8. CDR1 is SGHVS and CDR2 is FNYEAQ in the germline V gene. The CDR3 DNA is TGTGCCAGCAGCTTAGATCCTAGCGGGGCCCCTTACAATGAGCAGTTCTTC. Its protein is CASSLDPSGAPYNEQFF.

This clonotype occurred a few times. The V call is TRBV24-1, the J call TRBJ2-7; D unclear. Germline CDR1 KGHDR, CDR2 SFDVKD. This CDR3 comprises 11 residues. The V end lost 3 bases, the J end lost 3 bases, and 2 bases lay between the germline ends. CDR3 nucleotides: TGTGCCACCAGTGATAGCTACGAGCAGTACTTC. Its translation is CATSDSYEQYF.

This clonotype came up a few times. CDR3 bases: TGTGCCAGCAGCCCTCTAATGACAGGGGAAAGCGGCTACACCTTC. Its protein is CASSPLMTGESGYTF. The rearrangement links TRBV14 to TRBJ1-2, with 8 bases that match TRBD1. The germline gives CDR1 SGHDN, CDR2 FVKESK. The CDR3 is 15 residues long. J gave up 8 bases and V 4 bases, and 12 bases lay outside the gene matches.

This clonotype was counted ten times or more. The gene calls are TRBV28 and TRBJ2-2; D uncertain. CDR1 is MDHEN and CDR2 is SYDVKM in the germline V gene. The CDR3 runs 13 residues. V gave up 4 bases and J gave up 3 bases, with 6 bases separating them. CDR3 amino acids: CASSWADTGELFF. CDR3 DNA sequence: TGTGCCAGCAGTTGGGCCGACACCGGGGAGCTGTTTTTT.

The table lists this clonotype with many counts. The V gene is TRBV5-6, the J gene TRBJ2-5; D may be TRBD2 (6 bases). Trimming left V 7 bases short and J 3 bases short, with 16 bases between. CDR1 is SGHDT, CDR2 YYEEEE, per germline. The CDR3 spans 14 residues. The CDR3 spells CASRTVGGEETQYF. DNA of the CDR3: TGTGCCAGCCGAACGGTGGGCGGGGAAGAGACCCAGTACTTC.